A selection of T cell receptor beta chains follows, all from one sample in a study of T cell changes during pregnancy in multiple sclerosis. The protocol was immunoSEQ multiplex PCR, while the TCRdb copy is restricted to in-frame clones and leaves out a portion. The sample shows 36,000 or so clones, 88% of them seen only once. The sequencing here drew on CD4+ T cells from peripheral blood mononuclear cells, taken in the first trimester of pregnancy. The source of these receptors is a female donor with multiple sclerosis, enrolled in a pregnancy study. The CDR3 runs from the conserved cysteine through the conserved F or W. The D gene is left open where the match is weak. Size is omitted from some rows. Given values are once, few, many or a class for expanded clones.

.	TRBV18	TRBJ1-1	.	CASSSPVTGYYTEAFF
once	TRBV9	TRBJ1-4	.	CASSCGGPECEKLFF
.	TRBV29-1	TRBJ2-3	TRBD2	CSVAWGIEGFSGGRDTQYF
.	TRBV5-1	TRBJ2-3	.	CASSGDSASTDTQYF
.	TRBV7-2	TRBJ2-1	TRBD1	CASSFSRTGYNEQFF
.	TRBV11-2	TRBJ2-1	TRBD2	CASSLADLAVTYNEQFF
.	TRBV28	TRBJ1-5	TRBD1	CASSLWTGDGNQPQHF
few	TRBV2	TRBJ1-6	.	CASSVGVRLNSPLHF
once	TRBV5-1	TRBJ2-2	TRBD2	CASSLSGLAGGPRTGELFF
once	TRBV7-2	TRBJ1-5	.	CASSLDSGGGQPQHF
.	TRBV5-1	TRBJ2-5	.	CASSPQGLETQYF
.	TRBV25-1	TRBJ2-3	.	CASRDNYAADTQYF
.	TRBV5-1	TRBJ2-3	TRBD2	CASSLGLAGVPSTDTQYF
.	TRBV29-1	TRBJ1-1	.	CSASPRGNTEAFF
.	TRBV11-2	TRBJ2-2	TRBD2	CASSLKRTSGGNTGELFF
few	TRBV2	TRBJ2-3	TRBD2	CASGLTSGMFTDTQYF
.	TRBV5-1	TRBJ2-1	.	CASSFSRVYNEQFF
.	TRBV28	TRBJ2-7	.	CASSSPRSELSGSEQYF
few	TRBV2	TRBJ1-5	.	CASTNSNNQPQHF
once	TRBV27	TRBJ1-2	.	CASSPPGNPGYTF
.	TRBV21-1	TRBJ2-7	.	CASSNSRLTYEQYF
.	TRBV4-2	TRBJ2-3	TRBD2	CASSLAGDSTDTQYF
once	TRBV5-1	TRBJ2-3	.	CASSWGQGSGTDTQYF
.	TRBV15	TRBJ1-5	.	CATSRDLVDLDNQPQHF
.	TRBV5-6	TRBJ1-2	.	CASSSGYYGYTF
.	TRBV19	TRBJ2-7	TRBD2	CASSPTRTSGRGGEQYF
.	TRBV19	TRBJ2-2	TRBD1	CASSPWTGTGTGELFF
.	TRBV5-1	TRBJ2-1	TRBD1	CASSLIGTGPFNEQFF
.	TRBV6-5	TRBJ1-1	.	CASSQYSGTEAFF
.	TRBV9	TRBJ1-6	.	CASSRTETNSPLHF
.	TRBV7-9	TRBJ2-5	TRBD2	CASSFGTSLETQYF
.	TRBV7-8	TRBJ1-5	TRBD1	CASSLPGGRGQPQHF
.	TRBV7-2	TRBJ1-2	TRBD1	CASSYRGDNYGYTF
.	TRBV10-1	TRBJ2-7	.	CASSENGWDKTYEQYF
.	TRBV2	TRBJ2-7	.	CASGGPGGQYF
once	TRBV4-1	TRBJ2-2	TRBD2	CASSQVAGGLRGTGELFF
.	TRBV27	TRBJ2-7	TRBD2	CASSKVRGGNEQYF
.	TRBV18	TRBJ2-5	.	CASSINRDKQETQYF
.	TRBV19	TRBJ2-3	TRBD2	CASSLIAGGSTDTQYF
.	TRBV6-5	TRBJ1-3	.	CASRQDISGNTIYF
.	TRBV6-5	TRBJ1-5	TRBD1	CASSPDRGSQPQHF